These 27 T cell receptor beta chains came from one sample sequenced in a study of cytomegalovirus exposure and HLA in healthy donors. 13 Jbeta primers and 60 Vbeta primers were used for the PCR. Some clones are missing from TCRdb's copy, which holds only in-frame ones; the method was immunoSEQ multiplex PCR. The table includes about 130,000 clones, approximately 80% detected once. The sample was PBMCs. All receptors derive from a man in his thirties or forties in good health and CMV-seronegative.

The V gene is TRBV28, the J gene TRBJ2-7, with D perhaps matching TRBD1 (5 bases). Trimming removed 3 bases at V and 2 bases at J, with 11 bases between. CDR1 is MDHEN and CDR2 is SYDVKM in the germline V gene. The CDR3 length is 14 residues. The CDR3 DNA follows: TGTGCCAGCAGTTTTCAGGGTAGTACCTACGAGCAGTACTTC. It specifies CASSFQGSTYEQYF. The complete variable domain, with remaining parts taken from reference TRBV28 and TRBJ2-7, reads DVKVTQSSRYLVKRTGEKVFLECVQDMDHENMFWYRQDPGLGLRLIYFSYDVKMKEKGDIPEGYSVSREKKERFSLILESASTNQTSMYLCASSFQGSTYEQYFGPGTRLTVT.

This chain connects TRBV5-6 to TRBJ2-3; possibly TRBD2 for D (6 bases). The ends were cut back, 0 bases at V and 2 bases at J, with 10 bases in the middle. The CDR3 runs to 15 residues. CDR1 SGHDT and CDR2 YYEEEE come from the germline V gene. CDR3 in amino acids: CASSLAGAPTDTQYF. CDR3 DNA: TGTGCCAGCAGCTTGGCGGGAGCCCCCACAGATACGCAGTATTTT. The full variable domain, completed using reference TRBV5-6 and TRBJ2-3, is DAGVTQSPTHLIKTRGQQVTLRCSPKSGHDTVSWYQQALGQGPQFIFQYYEEEERQRGNFPDRFSGHQFPNYSSELNVNALLLGDSALYLCASSLAGAPTDTQYFGPGTRLTVL.

The V gene is TRBV6-1, the J gene TRBJ2-7, with D possibly being TRBD2 (5 bases). CDR3 length: 15 amino acids. V lost 6 bases, J lost 5 bases, and 20 bases lay in between. Germline CDR1 MNHNS, CDR2 SASEGT. The CDR3 region has the DNA TGTGCCAGCAGCCTGAGGGTTAATTCTTTCGACGAGCAGTACTTC. Translated: CASSLRVNSFDEQYF.

The chain carries TRBV7-9 and TRBJ2-3, with 11 bases identical to TRBD2. Trimming removed 4 bases from V and 2 bases from J; junction bases left unmatched: 5. From germline, CDR1 is SEHNR and CDR2 FQNEAQ (reference sequence). This CDR3 has 16 residues. The CDR3 nucleotides are TGTGCCAGCAGCTCCCTGACTAGCGGGGCCACAGATACGCAGTATTTT. Protein: CASSSLTSGATDTQYF.

This chain uses TRBV19 with TRBJ2-5; 7 nucleotides agree with TRBD2. V gave up 4 bases and J gave up 4 bases; unmatched junction bases: 6. The CDR3 spans 14 residues. CDR1 is LNHDA, CDR2 SQIVND, per germline (reference sequence). For the CDR3, the DNA is TGTGCCAGTAGTAGGGGGGGTAGGGGAGAGACCCAGTACTTC. Translation: CASSRGGRGETQYF.

This sequence joins TRBV19 and TRBJ2-7; 13 bases match TRBD2. J was trimmed by 3 bases and V by 7 bases; bases with no gene match: 6. Per germline, CDR1 LNHDA and CDR2 SQIVND (reference sequence). The CDR3 extends over 15 amino acids. The CDR3 sequence is CASMGTSGADYEQYF. CDR3 DNA sequence: TGTGCCAGTATGGGGACTAGCGGGGCAGACTACGAGCAGTACTTC.

The V gene is TRBV6-5, the J gene TRBJ2-7, with 7 bases lining up with TRBD1. This CDR3 has 14 residues. V gave up 2 bases and J gave up 5 bases; unmatched junction bases: 6. Looked up from germline, CDR1 is MNHEY and CDR2 is SVGAGI. CDR3 bases: TGTGCCAGCAGTTACGGACAGGCGTCCAACGAGCAGTACTTC. Amino acid sequence: CASSYGQASNEQYF.

The genes are TRBV5-1 and TRBJ2-2; 8 bases align to TRBD2. CDR3 size: 16 residues. V was clipped by 3 bases and J by 0 bases; unmatched bases: 4. Germline V CDR1 and CDR2: SGHRS, YFSETQ. CDR3 region: CASSSLAEPNTGELFF. CDR3 nucleotide sequence: TGCGCCAGCAGCTCACTAGCGGAACCGAACACCGGGGAGCTGTTTTTT.

This sequence joins TRBV18 and TRBJ1-3; TRBD1 aligns across 8 bases. Losses at the gene ends were 6 bases for V and 3 bases for J; bases not matched to a gene: 7. The CDR3 is made up of 15 amino acids. Germline loops: CDR1 KGHSH, CDR2 LQKENI. Here the CDR3 DNA reads TGTGCCAGCTCGCCCAGGGGGCGCGATGGAAACACCATATATTTT. This codes for CASSPRGRDGNTIYF.

The rearrangement uses TRBV7-9 and TRBJ2-5; maybe TRBD2 (6 bases). The CDR3 totals 14 residues. CDR1 is SEHNR, CDR2 FQNEAQ, per germline (reference sequence). The V gene lost 1 base and the J gene lost 2 bases, with 8 bases spanning the gap. The CDR3 DNA reads TGTGCCAGCAGCTTAGTCGGGGGACAAGAGACCCAGTACTTC. Its protein is CASSLVGGQETQYF.

This sequence joins TRBV20-1 and TRBJ2-1; perhaps TRBD2 as D (5 bases). V gave up 1 base and J gave up 7 bases, with 5 bases separating them. The CDR3 sequence is 11 residues long. Germline values: CDR1 DFQATT, CDR2 SNEGSKA (reference sequence). In nucleotides, the CDR3 is TGCAGTGCTAGAGGAGGGAATGAGCAGTTCTTC. Amino acid sequence: CSARGGNEQFF.

The J gene is TRBJ2-5, the V gene TRBV4-1; D possibly corresponds to TRBD1 (8 bases). The assigned J gene may be wrong: the sequence end matches TRBJ2-7 better. Germline V gene lookup returns CDR1 MGHRA and CDR2 YSYEKL. The CDR3 is 16 residues long. CDR3 protein: CASSQHRGTISYEQYF. CDR3 in DNA: TGCGCCAGCAGCCAACACAGGGGGACTATATCCTACGAGCAGTACTTC.

The chain couples TRBV18 to TRBJ2-7, with TRBD1 identical over 8 bases. Per germline, CDR1 KGHSH and CDR2 LQKENI. The CDR3 runs 14 residues. The V and J ends lost 3 bases and 4 bases, in that order; junction bases with no gene match: 5. The CDR3, as DNA: TGTGCCAGCTCACCGGGGACAGGTCCGTACGAGCAGTACTTC. Protein product: CASSPGTGPYEQYF.

V is TRBV18 and J is TRBJ1-2; TRBD1 aligns across 7 bases. Germline V gives CDR1 KGHSH, CDR2 LQKENI. V was pared by 3 bases and J by 4 bases, with 8 bases of the junction left unmatched. The CDR3 extends over 15 amino acids. CDR3 nucleotides: TGTGCCAGCTCACCTGGGACAGTCACCATCTATGGCTACACCTTC. Amino acid sequence: CASSPGTVTIYGYTF.

This chain links TRBV4-3 with TRBJ2-5; 11 nucleotides agree with TRBD2. The closer fit of TRBJ2-7 to the DNA end suggests the J call may be wrong. The length of the CDR3 is 15 residues. Germline V gene lookup returns CDR1 LGHNA and CDR2 YSLEER. The CDR3 DNA sequence: TGCGCCAGCAGCCCTATGTTAGCGGGAGGGTACGAGCAGTACTTC. It is translated as CASSPMLAGGYEQYF.

The chain couples TRBV2 to TRBJ2-1, with 12 bases lining up with TRBD1. CDR3 length: 15 amino acids. Germline CDR1 SNHLY, CDR2 FYNNEI. V lost 6 bases to trimming and J lost 7 bases; unmatched junction nucleotides: 7. CDR3 sequence: CASSLGQGAQNEQFF. The CDR3 coding sequence is TGTGCCAGCAGCCTGGGACAGGGGGCGCAGAATGAGCAGTTCTTC.

The chain uses TRBV12-5 and TRBJ1-1, with 9 bases that match TRBD1. CDR3 length: 18 residues. Per germline, CDR1 LGHNT and CDR2 FRNRAP. The V gene end was trimmed by 0 bases and the J gene end by 5 bases; junction bases not matched to a gene: 13. CDR3 coding DNA: TGTGCTAGTGGTTTGGTACGTAACAGGGGGCTTCAGAATACTGAAGCTTTCTTT. Amino acid sequence: CASGLVRNRGLQNTEAFF.

V gene TRBV28 combines with J gene TRBJ2-3, with TRBD1 matching over 8 bases. V was pared by 6 bases and J by 5 bases, with 4 bases of the junction left unmatched. CDR1 and CDR2 from the germline V gene are MDHEN and SYDVKM. This CDR3 is built from 13 residues. CDR3 in amino acids: CASSQDRGDTQYF. CDR3 bases: TGTGCCAGCAGCCAAGACAGGGGAGATACGCAGTATTTT.

The chain uses TRBV5-1 and TRBJ2-7; 8 nucleotides match TRBD1. Germline V CDR1 and CDR2: SGHRS, YFSETQ. The CDR3 sequence is 14 residues long. Trimming removed 2 bases from V and 3 bases from J; junction bases left unmatched: 4. Here the CDR3 DNA reads TGCGCCAGCAGCTTCCCAGGGGGCGACTACGAGCAGTACTTC. Protein: CASSFPGGDYEQYF.

The V call is TRBV7-3, the J call TRBJ2-1; 8 bases fit TRBD1. V gave up 5 bases and J gave up 4 bases; unmatched junction bases: 4. Germline V gene data show CDR1 as SGHTA and CDR2 as FQGTGA. The CDR3 has 14 amino acids. CDR3 coding DNA: TGTGCCAGCAGCCCAGGGGGCCAGTACAATGAGCAGTTCTTC. This sequence encodes CASSPGGQYNEQFF.

CDR3 in DNA: TGTGCCAGCAGCAGGGACTCAAACTCCTACGAGCAGTACTTC. It specifies CASSRDSNSYEQYF. The chain joins TRBV5-4 to TRBJ2-7, with D possibly matching TRBD2 (6 bases). The V end lost 4 bases, the J end lost 0 bases, and 11 bases lay between the germline ends. CDR3 length: 14 residues. Germline lookup yields CDR1 SGHNT and CDR2 YYREEE (reference sequence).

This clone was picked up one time. The rearrangement uses TRBV7-8 and TRBJ2-3; D is perhaps TRBD1 (6 bases). The CDR3 totals 15 residues. V gave up 1 base and J gave up 3 bases, with 11 bases separating them. The V gene's germline CDR1 is SGHVS and CDR2 FQNEAQ. The CDR3 sequence is CASSLVGQGTDTQYF. The CDR3 coding sequence is TGTGCCAGCAGCTTAGTGGGACAAGGAACAGATACGCAGTATTTT.

The gene calls are TRBV2 and TRBJ2-1; 14 positions match TRBD2. Germline V gene lookup returns CDR1 SNHLY and CDR2 FYNNEI. Trimming cost V 6 bases and J 0 bases; bases outside gene matches: 7. The CDR3 runs to 18 residues. CDR3 nucleotides: TGTGCCAGCAGGGGGGGACTAGCGGGGGCAAGCTCCTACAATGAGCAGTTCTTC. It is translated as CASRGGLAGASSYNEQFF.

J is TRBJ2-7 and V is TRBV10-2; TRBD2 matches at 8 bases. In germline, CDR1 is WSHSY, CDR2 SAAADI. This CDR3 is built from 14 residues. V was pared by 6 bases and J by 0 bases, with 4 bases of the junction left unmatched. The CDR3 DNA sequence: TGCGCCAGCAGAGGAGCGGGAGACTCCTACGAGCAGTACTTC. Its translation: CASRGAGDSYEQYF.

The chain is built from TRBV29-1 and TRBJ2-1, with TRBD2 as a possible D gene (6 bases). V shed 8 bases and J shed 5 bases, with 19 bases lying between them. CDR1 and CDR2 (germline): SQVTM, ANQGSEA. The CDR3 sequence is 14 residues long. The chain's CDR3 is CSPRTIAANNEQFF. The CDR3 region has the DNA TGCAGCCCAAGAACAATAGCGGCTAACAATGAGCAGTTCTTC.

The chain recombines TRBV7-9 with TRBJ2-2, with D hard to call. CDR3 length equals 15 residues. Trimming shortened V by 2 bases and J by 1 base, and 8 bases separated the two germline ends. Germline lookup yields CDR1 SEHNR and CDR2 FQNEAQ (reference sequence). CDR3 DNA sequence: TGTGCCAGCAGCTTAATGGAGCGGAACACCGGGGAGCTGTTTTTT. Its translation: CASSLMERNTGELFF.

The chain is built from TRBV6-1 and TRBJ2-5; possible D gene TRBD2, 6 bases. V was shortened by 4 bases and J by 3 bases, with 9 bases between the two germline ends. Germline V gives CDR1 MNHNS, CDR2 SASEGT. The CDR3 is 13 amino acids. In DNA form, the CDR3 reads TGTGCCAGCAGTGTCGGGGGAGAAGAGACCCAGTACTTC. It translates to CASSVGGEETQYF.